This record looks at one T cell receptor beta chain sequence and its context. No antigen is known for it. Nothing much larger sits one base from this clone, and base qualities are not available. Looking up the germline V gene yields CDR1 KGHSH and CDR2 LQKENI. Trimming at the junction amounts to 3 bases on V and 0 bases on J, and the germline ends lie 11 bases apart. The CDR3 sequence holds 16 residues, the cysteine and phenylalanine included. The kept DNA is CDR3 alone, 48 bases in frame from the first base. This sample is part of a study of T cells in localized non-small cell lung cancer (dated by TCRdb to the early 2020s). About the investigation overall: Comparing tumors with uninvolved tumor-adjacent lungs, the study looked at the T cell repertoires of over 200 patients with early-stage NSCLC. NSCLC patients had a mean age of approximately 70 years, and around 130 were male and 107 female. The cohort comprised some 220 treatment-naïve NSCLC patients with resected, localized lung tumors. Broad study findings and their caveats: A median of roughly 60 of the top 100 tumor clones turned up in the paired uninvolved adjacent lung, and some 28 of those clones also ranked among the top 100 of that same adjacent lung. Because multi-region tumor sequencing was not performed, intratumor heterogeneity could not be ruled out. Because the study design was exploratory, TCR variables were selected using unadjusted p-values without false-discovery rate correction. Uninvolved tumor-adjacent lung showed the highest T cell clonality, higher than tumor, which suggests more focused antigenic responses in the adjacent lung. Longer overall survival was associated with higher T cell density in blood, whereas shorter survival was associated with higher clonality in adjacent lung.

The immunoSEQ Assay was used to sequence TCR beta CDR3 regions from DNA. As for the original processing: T cell density was computed as TCR beta template counts normalized to usable DNA estimated by amplifying housekeeping genes. The preseqR package was used to estimate richness by extrapolating to 400,000 templates for PBMC samples and to 120,000 templates for tissue samples. Clonality was calculated as one minus Pielou's evenness. Tissue-enriched TCRs were identified by differential abundance testing using productive amino-acid clonotypes, minimum total count 5 and alpha 0.1. The Jaccard Index and the Morisita Overlap Index were used to measure how much the repertoires overlapped between compartments. TCR beta CDR3s were clustered by GLIPH together with public tetramer-defined viral CDR3s, and at least three viral sequences plus V-gene enrichment were required for viral motifs. This immuneACCESS table, as held by TCRdb, lists in-frame sequences with V and J called but not all clones. Of the missing ones, under half trace to an unresolved V gene in checked studies; the others have no known cause. V, J and clone size are taken as reported in that table, and D and trimming were inferred from the DNA itself. The sample has 7,000 to 10,000 clones on record, nearly 60% of them singletons. The top ten clonotypes cover 8% of the sample.

Source: lymph node tissue, taken before any cancer treatment. This receptor was obtained from a male donor aged 60 or older with stage I squamous cell lung carcinoma. The sequence joins TRBV18 to TRBJ1-4; the D gene is unclear. The CDR3 corresponds to CASSPGKYATNEKLFF. The DNA sequence follows: TGTGCCAGCTCACCCGGAAAGTATGCAACTAATGAAAAACTGTTTTTT.